Listed below are T cell receptor beta chains from one sample, sequenced in a study of T cells in Graves' hyperthyroidism and ophthalmopathy. TCRdb re-analysed the multiplex PCR reads in MiXCR, keeping a single row per CDR3 protein. The sample lists about 420,000 distinct CDR3 sequences, approximately 14% occurring once. Sequencing was done on a sample of blood. Receptors were obtained from a young woman with Graves' hyperthyroidism. CDR3s include the opening cysteine and the closing phenylalanine or tryptophan. A D gene is named only where the DNA matches it firmly. The listing skips clone size in some rows; elsewhere it reads once, few, many or a size class.

CDR3 protein	CDR3 DNA	clone size	V gene	J gene	D gene
CSVEGRGGKNIQYF	TGCAGCGTTGAAGGGAGGGGGGGAAAAAACATTCAGTACTTC	many	TRBV29-1	TRBJ2-4	NA
CASSAGGETQYF	TGCGCCAGCAGCGCGGGTGGGGAGACCCAGTACTTC	NA	TRBV5-1	TRBJ2-5	NA
CASSQVGPEGGYTF	TGCGCCAGCAGCCAAGTAGGGCCGGAGGGCGGCTACACCTTC	few	TRBV4-1	TRBJ1-2	NA
CASSLGRGLEQFF	TGTGCCAGCAGCTTAGGCAGGGGACTTGAGCAGTTCTTC	many	TRBV13	TRBJ2-1	NA
CASSIIRGTDRNQPQHF	TGTGCCAGTAGTATCATCAGAGGGACAGACCGCAATCAGCCCCAGCATTTT	many	TRBV19	TRBJ1-5	TRBD1
CASSRRLAGDNEQFF	TGTGCCAGCAGCCGGAGACTAGCGGGGGACAATGAGCAGTTCTTC	many	TRBV11-1	TRBJ2-1	TRBD2
CAWSEWRLADPEQFF	TGTGCCTGGAGTGAGTGGAGACTAGCGGATCCTGAGCAGTTCTTC	many	TRBV30	TRBJ2-1	TRBD2
CSARTGRGTADTQYF	TGCAGTGCTAGAACCGGACGCGGGACCGCAGATACGCAGTATTTT	many	TRBV20-1	TRBJ2-3	NA
CASSMLEGLAGAYEQFF	TGTGCCAGTAGTATGTTGGAGGGACTAGCGGGAGCTTATGAGCAGTTCTTC	few	TRBV19	TRBJ2-1	TRBD2
CANPPSGRANEQFF	TGTGCCAATCCGCCCAGCGGGAGAGCAAATGAGCAGTTCTTC	many	TRBV2	TRBJ2-1	TRBD2
CASSHGTVQYF	TGTGCCAGCAGTCACGGGACCGTGCAGTACTTC	NA	TRBV6-5	TRBJ2-7	NA
CASSQSDSLSYTF	TGTGCCAGCAGCCAATCCGACAGCCTGAGCTACACCTTC	many	TRBV3-1	TRBJ1-2	NA
CASSQDPGTSSNEQFF	TGTGCCAGCAGCCAAGACCCCGGGACTAGCAGCAATGAGCAGTTCTTC	NA	TRBV3-1	TRBJ2-1	TRBD2
CSAREMDRLNTEAFF	TGCAGTGCTAGAGAGATGGACAGGTTGAACACTGAAGCTTTCTTT	few	TRBV20-1	TRBJ1-1	TRBD1
CASSLAGQANTGELFF	TGTGCCAGCAGTCTCGCGGGCCAAGCAAACACCGGGGAGCTGTTTTTT	many	TRBV28	TRBJ2-2	NA
CASSLVSGGSYEQYF	TGTGCCAGCAGCTTAGTCTCGGGGGGCTCGTACGAGCAGTACTTC	many	TRBV7-2	TRBJ2-7	NA
CAWSVGGGHRNTGQYF	TGTGCCTGGAGTGTGGGGGGAGGGCATCGGAATACGGGGCAGTACTTC	many	TRBV30	TRBJ2-7	TRBD2
CASISTGGRNTIYF	TGTGCCAGCATTTCGACAGGGGGCAGAAACACCATATATTTT	few	TRBV6-1	TRBJ1-3	TRBD1
CASSLAGGNYGYTF	TGCGCCAGCAGCTTGGCAGGGGGCAACTATGGCTACACCTTC	many	TRBV5-8	TRBJ1-2	TRBD1
CAWRGQYNEQFF	TGTGCCTGGAGGGGACAATACAATGAGCAGTTCTTC	many	TRBV30	TRBJ2-1	NA
CASSQEGGAFGEKLFF	TGTGCCAGCAGCCAAGAAGGCGGAGCGTTCGGTGAAAAACTGTTTTTT	many	TRBV3-1	TRBJ1-4	NA
CASSPHPGGSTDTQYF	TGTGCCAGCAGCCCCCATCCGGGGGGCAGCACAGATACGCAGTATTTT	many	TRBV3-1	TRBJ2-3	NA
CASSIDPRTTEAFF	TGTGCCAGTAGTATAGATCCGAGGACCACTGAAGCTTTCTTT	many	TRBV19	TRBJ1-1	NA
CAWERQGRTDTQYF	TGTGCCTGGGAAAGACAGGGACGGACAGATACGCAGTATTTT	many	TRBV30	TRBJ2-3	TRBD1
CASSWTASMNTEAFF	TGTGCCAGCAGCTGGACTGCCTCCATGAACACTGAAGCTTTCTTT	NA	TRBV5-8	TRBJ1-1	NA
CASSPQGARTGAFF	TGTGCCAGCAGTCCACAGGGGGCAAGGACTGGAGCTTTCTTT	few	TRBV6-1	TRBJ1-1	TRBD1
CASSLWASSYEQYF	TGTGCCAGCAGCCTTTGGGCAAGCTCCTACGAGCAGTACTTC	many	TRBV12-3/TRBV12-4	TRBJ2-7	NA
CSARDSTVNEQFF	TGCAGTGCCCGGGACTCTACGGTTAATGAGCAGTTCTTC	many	TRBV20-1	TRBJ2-1	NA
CASSQDYLPYNEQFF	TGTGCCAGCAGCCAAGACTATCTTCCCTACAATGAGCAGTTCTTC	many	TRBV14	TRBJ2-1	NA
CASSPLGKQYTGELFF	TGTGCCAGCAGCCCGCTCGGGAAGCAGTACACCGGGGAGCTGTTTTTT	NA	TRBV5-6	TRBJ2-2	NA
CASRLEPGEYF	TGTGCCAGCAGGCTGGAACCCGGGGAGTACTTC	many	TRBV2	TRBJ2-5	NA
CASSPPGGGSYEQYF	TGTGCCAGCTCACCACCTGGGGGGGGGTCCTACGAGCAGTACTTC	many	TRBV18	TRBJ2-7	TRBD2
CASSLDEEKLFF	TGCGCCAGCAGCTTGGACGAGGAAAAACTGTTTTTT	NA	TRBV5-1	TRBJ1-4	NA
CASSSRGGPLSYGYTF	TGTGCCAGCAGTTCTCGGGGAGGGCCTCTCAGCTATGGCTACACCTTC	many	TRBV28	TRBJ1-2	NA
CASSATGVFRELFF	TGTGCCAGCAGCGCGACAGGGGTGTTTCGGGAGCTGTTTTTT	many	TRBV12-3/TRBV12-4	TRBJ2-2	TRBD1